One and the same sample provided the 30 T cell receptor beta chains below, sequenced in a study of T cell repertoires in cytomegalovirus infection. TCRdb re-analysed the reads in MiXCR, keeping a single row per CDR3 protein. Of approximately 730,000 distinct CDR3 sequences in the sample, 25% to 35% were seen once. No antigen is known for these receptors. The source was cultured CD8+ T cells from PBMCs, collected from culture after CMV antigen stimulation. Every receptor here comes from a human donor in good health (CMV status not recorded). Some clones in this sample may be carry-over from other donors' samples.

This rearrangement joins TRBV15 to TRBJ2-3, with 7 bases identical to TRBD1. The CDR3 spans 15 residues. Trimming removed 3 bases from V and 4 bases from J; junction bases left unmatched: 7. Per the germline V gene, CDR1 is LNHNV and CDR2 is YYDKDF (reference sequence). The CDR3 coding sequence is TGTGCCACCAGCAGGACGTCAGGGGGACCAGATACGCAGTATTTT. It specifies CATSRTSGGPDTQYF. Complete variable domain (other parts from reference TRBV15 and TRBJ2-3): DAMVIQNPRYQVTQFGKPVTLSCSQTLNHNVMYWYQQKSSQAPKLLFHYYDKDFNNEADTPDNFQSRRPNTSFCFLDIRSPGLGDTAMYLCATSRTSGGPDTQYFGPGTRLTVL.

This clonotype was recorded at least ten times. The chain recombines TRBV7-6 with TRBJ2-3, with a weak D call TRBD2 (6 bases). Trimming stripped 8 bases from V and 1 base from J, with 31 bases between. The CDR3 runs 20 residues. Germline loops: CDR1 SGHVS, CDR2 FNYEAQ. For the CDR3, the DNA is TGTGCCAGCTCAGACCGGCAGGGTGGCCTGTGGGGGGTGGGCACAGATACGCAGTATTTT. It is translated as CASSDRQGGLWGVGTDTQYF. The full variable domain, completed using reference TRBV7-6 and TRBJ2-3, is GAGVSQSPRYKVTKRGQDVALRCDPISGHVSLYWYRQALGQGPEFLTYFNYEAQQDKSGLPNDRFSAERPEGSISTLTIQRTEQRDSAMYRCASSDRQGGLWGVGTDTQYFGPGTRLTVL.

This chain links TRBV20-1 with TRBJ1-5, with D possibly TRBD1 on 5 matching bases. The CDR3 totals 15 residues. The V end lost 0 bases, the J end lost 0 bases, and 9 bases lay between the germline ends. Germline loops: CDR1 DFQATT, CDR2 SNEGSKA (reference sequence). The CDR3 here is CSARDRGYSNQPQHF. The CDR3 bases are TGCAGTGCTAGAGATCGGGGGTATAGCAATCAGCCCCAGCATTTT.

For the CDR3, the DNA is TGTGCCAGGACAGTTAACACTGAAGCTTTCTTT. Its translation is CARTVNTEAFF. The chain uses TRBV2 and TRBJ1-1; tentatively, D is TRBD1 (5 bases). Germline CDR1 reads SNHLY; CDR2 reads FYNNEI. This CDR3 is built from 11 residues. Trimming pared 9 bases from V and 2 bases from J, leaving 7 bases between. The complete variable domain, with remaining parts taken from reference TRBV2 and TRBJ1-1, reads EPEVTQTPSHQVTQMGQEVILRCVPISNHLYFYWYRQILGQKVEFLVSFYNNEISEKSEIFDDQFSVERPDGSNFTLKIRSTKLEDSAMYFCARTVNTEAFFGQGTRLTVV.

The genes are TRBV7-9 and TRBJ2-2; D not resolved. V lost 4 bases and J 5 bases, leaving 8 bases between the germline ends. Germline CDR1 reads SEHNR; CDR2 reads FQNEAQ (reference sequence). The CDR3 spans 13 residues. DNA of the CDR3: TGTGCCAGCAGCTCAGTCCAGACCGGGGAGCTGTTTTTT. This translates into CASSSVQTGELFF.

The rearrangement links TRBV10-3 to TRBJ1-1; D ambiguous. The CDR3 has 12 amino acids. The germline gives CDR1 ENHRY, CDR2 SYGVKD. V shed 3 bases and J shed 3 bases, with 5 bases lying between them. Here the CDR3 reads CAISDRHTEAFF. In DNA form, the CDR3 reads TGTGCCATCAGTGACAGACACACTGAAGCTTTCTTT.

V is TRBV10-3 and J is TRBJ1-1, with D perhaps matching TRBD1 (5 bases). Per germline, CDR1 ENHRY and CDR2 SYGVKD. V dropped 6 bases and J dropped 2 bases, with 28 bases sitting between them. CDR3 length equals 19 residues. This CDR3 reads CAISDVVGLQQRGNTEAFF. The CDR3 DNA follows: TGTGCCATCAGCGACGTGGTGGGCCTTCAACAAAGGGGAAACACTGAAGCTTTCTTT.

The V gene is TRBV12-3 or TRBV12-4, the J gene TRBJ2-5; D may be TRBD1 (5 bases). The germline V and J ends were trimmed by 6 bases and 3 bases, with 17 bases remaining between them. The CDR3 has 15 residues. CDR3 bases: TGTGCCAGCAGAGATCTAGGGGTGGCGGAAGAGACCCAGTACTTC. This sequence encodes CASRDLGVAEETQYF.

Comments on this clonotype: The junction departs from germline at one end; a sequencing error may be responsible. The chain employs TRBV6-2 or TRBV6-3 and TRBJ2-5; D is ambiguous. The CDR3 totals 14 residues. CDR1 and CDR2 (germline): MNHEY, SVGEGT. The CDR3 nucleotides read TGTGCCACCAGTGGAAGGATGTACCAAGAGACCCAGTACTTC. It encodes CATSGRMYQETQYF.

This clonotype was counted only a few times. J is TRBJ2-5 and V is TRBV5-1; weak D call: TRBD2 (6 bases). From germline, CDR1 is SGHRS and CDR2 YFSETQ. The CDR3 is 14 residues long. V gave up 8 bases and J gave up 4 bases, with 18 bases separating them. The CDR3 region is CARRLVPRVETQYF. CDR3 coding DNA: TGCGCCAGAAGACTAGTTCCCCGGGTAGAGACCCAGTACTTC.

The chain links TRBV7-9 to TRBJ1-1; D gene ambiguous. Germline assignment: CDR1 SEHNR and CDR2 FQNEAQ (reference sequence). This CDR3 comprises 16 residues. Trimming stripped 0 bases from V and 0 bases from J, with 11 bases between. CDR3 bases: TGTGCCAGCAGCTTAGCCCTCCGACAAGTGAACACTGAAGCTTTCTTT. It yields the protein CASSLALRQVNTEAFF.

This clonotype was seen only a few times. The V and J genes are TRBV4-1 and TRBJ1-2; D gene uncertain. Trimming removed 4 bases at V and 8 bases at J, with 14 bases between. The CDR3 loop spans 13 amino acids. Germline CDR1 MGHRA, CDR2 YSYEKL. The CDR3 region has the DNA TGCGCCAGCAGCCTCCTACCCGCGGAAGGCTACACCTTC. Protein product: CASSLLPAEGYTF.

The chain joins TRBV6-5 to TRBJ2-2, with 9 bases lining up with TRBD2. The V and J ends lost 0 bases and 4 bases, in that order; junction bases with no gene match: 12. The CDR3 has 19 residues. Germline CDR1 and CDR2: MNHEY and SVGAGI. The CDR3: CASSYSTLGGGASTGELFF. The CDR3 DNA is TGTGCCAGCAGTTACTCGACCTTGGGCGGGGGGGCCAGCACCGGGGAGCTGTTTTTT.

The chain has TRBV10-3 and TRBJ2-7, with D possibly being TRBD1 (6 bases). The V gene's germline CDR1 is ENHRY and CDR2 SYGVKD. The V gene lost 11 bases and the J gene lost 3 bases, with 14 bases spanning the gap. The CDR3 is 12 residues long. In nucleotides, the CDR3 is TGTGCCGCTGGACAACAGGGCTACGAGCAGTACTTC. Its protein product is CAAGQQGYEQYF.

This clonotype occurred many times. The V call is TRBV7-9, the J call TRBJ1-2; D is uncertain. This CDR3 has 15 amino acids. The germline V gene encodes CDR1 SEHNR and CDR2 FQNEAQ (reference sequence). The V end lost 5 bases, the J end lost 0 bases, and 13 bases lay between the germline ends. CDR3 amino acids: CASSIVRPTNYGYTF. The CDR3 nucleotides are TGTGCCAGCAGCATCGTACGGCCCACTAACTATGGCTACACCTTC.

This sequence joins TRBV19 and TRBJ2-1, with a tentative D call TRBD2 (6 bases). V was shortened by 8 bases and J by 3 bases, with 17 bases between the two germline ends. Looked up from germline, CDR1 is LNHDA and CDR2 is SQIVND (reference sequence). The CDR3 runs 15 residues. The CDR3 protein is CASQADYTVYNEQFF. The CDR3 nucleotides read TGTGCCAGTCAGGCGGACTATACGGTCTACAATGAGCAGTTCTTC.

Points on this clonotype: An end of the junction does not agree with germline; a read error may underlie this. The chain is built from TRBV6-5 and TRBJ1-1; D ambiguous. The V gene's germline CDR1 is MNHEY and CDR2 SVGAGI. The CDR3 is made up of 13 amino acids. The CDR3, as DNA: TGTGCCAGCGGTTACTCCGGGAATCCTCCTGCTTTCTTT. Protein: CASGYSGNPPAFF.

The V gene is TRBV9, the J gene TRBJ1-1, with no clear D. The length of the CDR3 is 13 residues. The V and J ends lost 4 bases and 1 base respectively, with 8 bases between them. Germline V CDR1 and CDR2: SGDLS, YYNGEE. CDR3 bases: TGTGCCAGCAGCACAGTCAAGAACACTGAAGCTTTCTTT. Translating gives CASSTVKNTEAFF. The whole variable domain, remainder taken from reference TRBV9 and TRBJ1-1, is DSGVTQTPKHLITATGQRVTLRCSPRSGDLSVYWYQQSLDQGLQFLIQYYNGEERAKGNILERFSAQQFPDLHSELNLSSLELGDSALYFCASSTVKNTEAFFGQGTRLTVV.

The DNA for the CDR3 is TGTGCCAGCAGCTCTATTGGAGGGCAGAGAGCGAACACTGAAGCTTTCTTT. Protein sequence: CASSSIGGQRANTEAFF. The gene calls are TRBV7-3 and TRBJ1-1; no clear D gene. Per the germline V gene, CDR1 is SGHTA and CDR2 is FQGTGA. V lost 4 bases and J 1 base, leaving 19 bases between the germline ends. The CDR3 length is 17 residues.

Comments on this clonotype: The junction departs from germline at one end; a sequencing error may be responsible. V and J are TRBV7-7 and TRBJ2-2; no firm D call. CDR1 is SSHAT, CDR2 FNYEAQ, per germline (reference sequence). The CDR3 is 12 amino acids. The CDR3 nucleotides read TGTGCTAGCAGCCTTTGGGACGGGGAGCTGTTTTTT. Protein product: CASSLWDGELFF.

The rearrangement links TRBV4-1 to TRBJ1-4; 9 bases are shared with TRBD1. The CDR3 runs to 17 residues. Trimming removed 1 base from V and 5 bases from J; junction bases left unmatched: 8. Per the germline V gene, CDR1 is MGHRA and CDR2 is YSYEKL. The CDR3 region is CASSQGVPGQGNEKLFF. CDR3 DNA: TGCGCCAGCAGCCAAGGCGTCCCGGGACAGGGAAATGAAAAACTGTTTTTT.

CDR3 nucleotides: TGCGCCAGCAGTTGGGGACACAACAATGAGCAGTTCTTC. Encoded protein: CASSWGHNNEQFF. The rearrangement links TRBV23-1 to TRBJ2-1; possible D gene TRBD1, 6 bases. TRBV23-1 is known as an ORF, though its function is uncertain. This CDR3 region has 13 residues. Trimming cost V 5 bases and J 5 bases, with 10 bases left between them.

This clonotype has a count of ten or more. The rearrangement joins TRBV7-6 to TRBJ2-7; D is undetermined. CDR3 length: 15 amino acids. Germline V CDR1 and CDR2: SGHVS, FNYEAQ. Trimming removed 1 base at V and 0 bases at J, with 10 bases between. In DNA, the CDR3 is TGTGCCAGCAGCTTAGAAGGCGGTAGCTCCTACGAGCAGTACGTC. Its translation: CASSLEGGSSYEQYV.

This clonotype has a count of ten or more. The V call is TRBV7-8, the J call TRBJ1-1; D ambiguous. This CDR3 contains 14 residues. Trimming pared 5 bases from V and 1 base from J, leaving 11 bases between. The germline gives CDR1 SGHVS, CDR2 FQNEAQ. CDR3 protein: CASSHEPGNTEAFF. DNA of the CDR3: TGTGCCAGCAGCCACGAACCGGGGAACACTGAAGCTTTCTTT. Based on the CDR3 plus reference TRBV7-8 and TRBJ1-1, the full variable domain is GAGVSQSPRYKVAKRGQDVALRCDPISGHVSLFWYQQALGQGPEFLTYFQNEAQLDKSGLPSDRFFAERPEGSVSTLKIQRTQQEDSAVYLCASSHEPGNTEAFFGQGTRLTVV.

The genes are TRBV9 and TRBJ1-1; D is unresolved. This CDR3 region has 17 residues. Trimming removed 0 bases at V and 1 base at J, with 16 bases between. CDR1 and CDR2 from the germline V gene are SGDLS and YYNGEE. The CDR3 DNA sequence: TGTGCCAGCAGCGTAGATAGTTCGCTTGCCGGGAACACTGAAGCTTTCTTT. Protein: CASSVDSSLAGNTEAFF.

The CDR3 protein is CASSQRNEKLFF. The CDR3 DNA follows: TGTGCCAGCAGCCAACGGAATGAAAAACTGTTTTTT. V gene TRBV27 combines with J gene TRBJ1-4; D call uncertain. Germline CDR1 and CDR2: MNHEY and SMNVEV (reference sequence). V gave up 6 bases and J gave up 5 bases, with 7 bases separating them. The CDR3 loop spans 12 amino acids.

This chain links TRBV20-1 with TRBJ2-7, with 9 bases aligning to TRBD1. The CDR3 totals 15 residues. Looked up from germline, CDR1 is DFQATT and CDR2 is SNEGSKA (reference sequence). With 1 base clipped from V and 3 bases from J, the junction kept 7 bases outside the gene matches. The CDR3 sequence is CSARGRQGDYYEQYF. In DNA, the CDR3 is TGCAGTGCTAGAGGCAGACAGGGGGACTACTACGAGCAGTACTTC.

This clonotype was seen only a few times. In DNA form, the CDR3 reads TGCAGCGTTTTGGCGGCTCCAGGCCTCTACCCCACAGATACGCAGTATTTT. Protein sequence: CSVLAAPGLYPTDTQYF. The rearrangement joins TRBV29-1 to TRBJ2-3; D is ambiguous. Deletions cut 5 bases from V and 2 bases from J, with 23 bases between. CDR3 length: 17 residues. Germline V gene data show CDR1 as SQVTM and CDR2 as ANQGSEA.

In this sample, this clonotype turned up a few times. The chain combines TRBV7-6 with TRBJ1-1; D gene ambiguous. CDR1 and CDR2 (germline): SGHVS, FNYEAQ. CDR3 length equals 14 residues. V was shortened by 1 base and J by 6 bases, with 12 bases between the two germline ends. This chain's CDR3 is CASSLGEEVPEAFF. CDR3 bases: TGTGCCAGCAGCTTAGGGGAGGAGGTCCCTGAAGCTTTCTTT. The variable domain in full, with the rest retrieved from reference TRBV7-6 and TRBJ1-1, is GAGVSQSPRYKVTKRGQDVALRCDPISGHVSLYWYRQALGQGPEFLTYFNYEAQQDKSGLPNDRFSAERPEGSISTLTIQRTEQRDSAMYRCASSLGEEVPEAFFGQGTRLTVV.

This clonotype was found a few times. This chain links TRBV10-3 with TRBJ1-5; D possibly corresponds to TRBD1 (5 bases). CDR1 is ENHRY, CDR2 SYGVKD, per germline. V lost 2 bases to trimming and J lost 5 bases, with 10 bases between them. The CDR3 contains 14 residues. CDR3 nucleotides: TGTGCCATCAGTGAGGGCAGCAGGGATCAGCCCCAGCATTTT. As protein: CAISEGSRDQPQHF.